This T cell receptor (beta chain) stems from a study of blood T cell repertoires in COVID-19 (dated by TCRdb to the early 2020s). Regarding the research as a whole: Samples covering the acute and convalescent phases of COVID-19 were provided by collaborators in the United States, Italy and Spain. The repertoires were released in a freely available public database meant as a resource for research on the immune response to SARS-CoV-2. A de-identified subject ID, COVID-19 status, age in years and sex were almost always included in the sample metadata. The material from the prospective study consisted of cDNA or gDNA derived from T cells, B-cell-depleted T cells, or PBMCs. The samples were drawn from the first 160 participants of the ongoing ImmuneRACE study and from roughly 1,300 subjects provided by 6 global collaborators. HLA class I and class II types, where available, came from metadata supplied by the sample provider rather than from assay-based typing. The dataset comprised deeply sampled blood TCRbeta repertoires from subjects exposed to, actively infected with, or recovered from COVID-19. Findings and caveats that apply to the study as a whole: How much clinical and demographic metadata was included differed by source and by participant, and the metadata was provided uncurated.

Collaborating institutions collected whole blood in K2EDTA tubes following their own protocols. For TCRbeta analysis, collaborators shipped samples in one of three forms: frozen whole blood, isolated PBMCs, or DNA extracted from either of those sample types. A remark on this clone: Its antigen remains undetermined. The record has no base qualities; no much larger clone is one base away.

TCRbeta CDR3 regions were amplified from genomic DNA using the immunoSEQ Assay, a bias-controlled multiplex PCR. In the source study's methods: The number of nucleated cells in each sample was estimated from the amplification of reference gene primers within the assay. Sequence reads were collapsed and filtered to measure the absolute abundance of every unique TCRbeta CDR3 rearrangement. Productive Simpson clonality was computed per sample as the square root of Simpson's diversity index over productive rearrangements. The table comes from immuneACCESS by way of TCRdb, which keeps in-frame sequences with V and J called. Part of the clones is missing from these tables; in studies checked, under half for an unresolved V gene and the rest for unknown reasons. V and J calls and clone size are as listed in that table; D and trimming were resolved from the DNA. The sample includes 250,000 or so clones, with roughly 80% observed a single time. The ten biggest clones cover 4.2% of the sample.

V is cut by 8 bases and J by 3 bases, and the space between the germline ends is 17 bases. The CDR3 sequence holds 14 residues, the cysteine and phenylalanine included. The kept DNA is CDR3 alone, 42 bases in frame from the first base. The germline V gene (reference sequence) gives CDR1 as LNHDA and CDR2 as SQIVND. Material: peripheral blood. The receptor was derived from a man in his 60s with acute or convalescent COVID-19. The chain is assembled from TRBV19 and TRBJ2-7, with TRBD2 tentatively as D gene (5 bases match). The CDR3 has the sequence CASSRGRMGYEQYF. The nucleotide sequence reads TGTGCCAGTTCCCGAGGGCGAATGGGCTACGAGCAGTACTTC. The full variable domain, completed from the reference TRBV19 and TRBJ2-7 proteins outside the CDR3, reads DGGITQSPKYLFRKEGQNVTLSCEQNLNHDAMYWYRQDPGQGLRLIYYSQIVNDFQKGDIAEGYSVSREKKESFPLTVTSAQKNPTAFYLCASSRGRMGYEQYFGPGTRLTVT.